One and the same sample provided the 11 T cell receptor beta chains below, sequenced in a study of CD8 T cells in Susac syndrome. With random hexamers, roughly 0.45 to 1 ug RNA was reverse transcribed. Using its own MiXCR run on the immunoSEQ multiplex PCR reads, TCRdb lists one record per CDR3 protein. The repertoire holds 90,000 to 150,000 distinct CDR3 sequences, 85% to 95% seen once, with 0.12% in the top ten. The specimen sequenced was CD8+ T cells from PBMCs. The source is a human donor in good health.

The chain has TRBV6-2 or TRBV6-3 and TRBJ2-7, with D tentatively TRBD1 (7 bases). The CDR3 covers 16 residues. With 0 bases removed from V and 5 bases from J, the gap between germline ends came to 17 bases. Germline CDR1 reads MNHEY; CDR2 reads SVGEGT. CDR3 coding DNA: TGTGCCAGCAGTTACTCGAGCCAGGGGGGTTACAACGAGCAGTACTTC. Translating gives CASSYSSQGGYNEQYF.

This clonotype was detected once. The chain couples TRBV3-1 to TRBJ2-2; tentatively, D is TRBD2 (6 bases). The CDR3 contains 18 residues. V was shortened by 1 base and J by 0 bases, with 15 bases between the two germline ends. Germline V gene data show CDR1 as LGHDT and CDR2 as YNNKEL (reference sequence). The CDR3 protein is CASSQGPPGVSNTGELFF. In DNA form, the CDR3 reads TGTGCCAGCAGCCAAGGACCCCCGGGAGTTTCGAACACCGGGGAGCTGTTTTTT.

The rearrangement joins TRBV2 to TRBJ1-1; D ambiguous. V was pared by 10 bases and J by 4 bases, with 16 bases between. Germline CDR1 is SNHLY and CDR2 is FYNNEI. The CDR3 has 13 amino acids. CDR3 amino acids: CANLPEVGTEAFF. The CDR3 coding sequence is TGTGCCAACCTGCCCGAGGTTGGCACTGAAGCTTTCTTT.

This clonotype was picked up one time. The rearrangement links TRBV19 to TRBJ1-2; the D gene is possibly TRBD1 (5 bases). Germline-derived CDR1 and CDR2 are LNHDA and SQIVND (reference sequence). Trimming cost V 7 bases and J 7 bases, with 19 bases left between them. The CDR3 contains 14 residues. CDR3 nucleotide sequence: TGTGCCAGTAATACGCTCCAGGGAAGTGCTGGCTACACCTTC. Translated, it gives CASNTLQGSAGYTF.

The chain has TRBV29-1 and TRBJ1-3, with D unclear. V was cut by 4 bases and J by 0 bases, with 10 bases left in between. The CDR3 covers 14 residues. The germline V gene encodes CDR1 SQVTM and CDR2 ANQGSEA. The CDR3 nucleotides read TGCAGCGTTGTATGGACGGACTCTGGAAACACCATATATTTT. Encoded protein: CSVVWTDSGNTIYF. Combining the CDR3 with reference TRBV29-1 and TRBJ1-3 gives the whole variable domain SAVISQKPSRDICQRGTSLTIQCQVDSQVTMMFWYRQQPGQSLTLIATANQGSEATYESGFVIDKFPISRPNLTFSTLTVSNMSPEDSSIYLCSVVWTDSGNTIYFGEGSWLTVV.

Note on this clonotype: Relative to the germline gene, one junction end is altered; a read error may explain this. This chain uses TRBV6-5 with TRBJ2-6; a possible D gene is TRBD1 (6 bases). Germline CDR1 MNHEY, CDR2 SVGAGI. The length of the CDR3 is 19 residues. The CDR3 loop is CASSWTGTLRGSGASVLTF. The CDR3 bases are TGTGCCAGCAGTTGGACCGGGACCCTCAGGGGCTCTGGGGCCAGCGTCCTGACTTTC.

This clonotype came up once. This chain connects TRBV25-1 to TRBJ2-1, with D perhaps TRBD2 (7 bases). Germline V gives CDR1 MGHDK, CDR2 SYGVNS. The CDR3 length is 16 residues. With 7 bases removed from V and 8 bases from J, the gap between germline ends came to 24 bases. Here the CDR3 reads CASNGGNRAGRYEQFF. Written as DNA, the CDR3 is TGTGCCAGCAACGGGGGGAACAGGGCTGGGCGATATGAGCAGTTCTTC.

The chain has TRBV29-1 and TRBJ1-1; D call uncertain. The CDR3 has 13 amino acids. V was shortened by 6 bases and J by 1 base, with 12 bases between the two germline ends. CDR1 is SQVTM and CDR2 is ANQGSEA in the germline V gene. CDR3: CSVLLNPNTEAFF. In DNA, the CDR3 is TGCAGCGTGCTGTTGAACCCGAACACTGAAGCTTTCTTT.

This chain joins TRBV4-3 and TRBJ1-1; D is undetermined. The V gene lost 2 bases and the J gene lost 6 bases, with 10 bases spanning the gap. The CDR3 covers 13 residues. The germline V gene has CDR1 LGHNA and CDR2 YSLEER. The CDR3 is CASSQRATAEAFF. The CDR3 DNA reads as TGCGCCAGCAGCCAACGAGCCACAGCTGAAGCTTTCTTT.

The V call is TRBV6-1, the J call TRBJ1-2; 9 nucleotides agree with TRBD1. The CDR3 runs 13 residues. Trimming removed 6 bases from V and 6 bases from J; junction bases left unmatched: 5. Germline CDR1 and CDR2: MNHNS and SASEGT. The CDR3 reads CASRGDRADGYTF. The CDR3 nucleotides read TGTGCCAGCAGAGGGGACAGGGCAGATGGCTACACCTTC.

With regard to this clonotype: No conserved phenylalanine or tryptophan is present at the end of the CDR3, so a read error is the likely explanation. The V call is TRBV12-3 or TRBV12-4, the J call TRBJ2-7; weak D call: TRBD2 (5 bases). The CDR3 loop spans 14 amino acids. Trimming pared 6 bases from V and 0 bases from J, leaving 12 bases between. In DNA form, the CDR3 reads TGTGCCAGCAGAACTAGTCTCCGCTCCTACGAGCAGTACTCC. Protein sequence: CASRTSLRSYEQYS.